These 13 T cell receptor beta chains came from one sample sequenced in a study of blood T cells in healthy people across ages. Primed by a sample-barcoded 5' primer and a J-beta primer mix, a second PCR proceeded for 7 to 11 cycles. TCRdb itself ran the 5' RACE reads through MiXCR, one entry per CDR3 protein. This sample carries about 930,000 distinct CDR3 sequences, about 29% of them seen once, and the ten largest clones take 10%. The same sample was also studied in work on T cells of mothers and their children.

Sequencing was done on a sample of blood. The receptors were gathered from a woman between 40 and 55 years old in good health.

The table lists this clonotype with a few counts. V usage is TRBV6-2 or TRBV6-3 and J usage is TRBJ1-4; no firm D call. The germline gives CDR1 MNHEY, CDR2 SVGEGT. The CDR3 is 13 amino acids. V lost 2 bases to trimming and J lost 11 bases, with 12 bases between them. CDR3 amino acids: CASSYLGSPKLFF. The DNA for the CDR3 is TGTGCCAGCAGTTACCTGGGCAGCCCGAAACTGTTTTTT.

This clonotype was recorded at least ten times. The chain carries TRBV9 and TRBJ2-7, with a weak D call TRBD2 (5 bases). The germline V and J ends were trimmed by 0 bases and 5 bases, with 15 bases remaining between them. This CDR3 region has 15 residues. Germline assignment: CDR1 SGDLS and CDR2 YYNGEE. The CDR3 spells CASSVGGLALDEQYF. CDR3 sequence (DNA): TGTGCCAGCAGCGTAGGAGGGCTAGCTCTCGACGAGCAGTACTTC.

The chain combines TRBV20-1 with TRBJ2-7, with 10 bases fitting TRBD1. Per germline, CDR1 DFQATT and CDR2 SNEGSKA (reference sequence). V lost 2 bases and J lost 3; bases outside the gene matches: 10. The CDR3 loop spans 16 amino acids. CDR3 sequence reads: CSARSYTGTGDYEQYF. CDR3 coding DNA: TGCAGTGCTAGATCCTACACCGGGACAGGGGACTACGAGCAGTACTTC.

This clonotype was seen a few times. The V call is TRBV5-1, the J call TRBJ2-3, with D perhaps matching TRBD1 or TRBD2 (5 bases each). Germline CDR1 SGHRS, CDR2 YFSETQ. The CDR3 is 14 residues long. The V end lost 0 bases, the J end lost 11 bases, and 16 bases lay between the germline ends. The CDR3 DNA reads TGCGCCAGCAGCTTGGGACACGGGGACCCGGGGCAGTATTTT. As protein: CASSLGHGDPGQYF.

This sequence joins TRBV28 and TRBJ2-2; 10 nucleotides align to TRBD1. J lost 0 bases, V lost 6 bases, and 4 bases had no gene match. Germline values: CDR1 MDHEN, CDR2 SYDVKM. The CDR3 has 16 residues. CDR3 nucleotides: TGTGCCAGCAGAGAGGGACAGGGGACGAACACCGGGGAGCTGTTTTTT. Translating it yields CASREGQGTNTGELFF. The complete variable domain, with remaining parts taken from reference TRBV28 and TRBJ2-2, reads DVKVTQSSRYLVKRTGEKVFLECVQDMDHENMFWYRQDPGLGLRLIYFSYDVKMKEKGDIPEGYSVSREKKERFSLILESASTNQTSMYLCASREGQGTNTGELFFGEGSRLTVL.

In this sample, this clonotype turned up many times. CDR3: CASMVQGTYEQYF. DNA of the CDR3: TGCGCCAGCATGGTCCAGGGGACCTACGAGCAGTACTTC. V and J are TRBV5-1 and TRBJ2-7, with D possibly TRBD1 on 6 matching bases. V lost 6 bases, J lost 2 bases, and 12 bases lay in between. This CDR3 comprises 13 residues. Germline loops: CDR1 SGHRS, CDR2 YFSETQ.

The rearrangement joins TRBV20-1 to TRBJ1-1, with unresolved D. Germline CDR1 is DFQATT and CDR2 is SNEGSKA (reference sequence). There are 14 residues in the CDR3. V was clipped by 5 bases and J by 1 base, with 14 bases between them. CDR3 residues: CSALTTGKNTEAFF. The CDR3 DNA reads TGCAGTGCTCTCACAACGGGGAAGAACACTGAAGCTTTCTTT.

At least ten counts were recorded for this clonotype. This sequence joins TRBV29-1 and TRBJ1-2; no definite D call. In germline, CDR1 is SQVTM, CDR2 ANQGSEA. The CDR3 spans 15 residues. The V and J ends lost 6 bases and 0 bases respectively, with 17 bases between them. The CDR3 loop is CSVPPEGAANYGYTF. Here the CDR3 DNA reads TGCAGCGTCCCCCCGGAGGGAGCTGCTAACTATGGCTACACCTTC.

In its sample, this clonotype was seen a few times. The rearrangement joins TRBV25-1 to TRBJ2-7; TRBD2 aligns across 7 bases. The CDR3 runs to 15 residues. Germline trimming cut 2 bases from V and 2 bases from J; bases unmatched to any gene: 6. From germline, CDR1 is MGHDK and CDR2 SYGVNS. Here the CDR3 reads CASSEAGVLAYEQYF. CDR3 coding DNA: TGTGCCAGCAGTGAAGCGGGGGTACTTGCCTACGAGCAGTACTTC.

This clonotype turned up a few times. This chain links TRBV5-1 with TRBJ2-3; no clear D. This CDR3 region has 17 residues. Deletions cut 0 bases from V and 0 bases from J, with 14 bases between. Germline V gene sequence: CDR1 SGHRS, CDR2 YFSETQ. The chain's CDR3 is CASSLVASRTSTDTQYF. The CDR3 bases are TGCGCCAGCAGCTTGGTGGCCAGCAGAACTAGCACAGATACGCAGTATTTT.

This clonotype was seen a single time. This chain links TRBV5-1 with TRBJ2-1; D not resolved. Germline CDR1 and CDR2: SGHRS and YFSETQ. The germline V and J ends were trimmed by 1 base and 5 bases, with 19 bases remaining between them. The CDR3 length is 17 residues. CDR3 protein: CASSLTPYRYLDNEQFF. The CDR3 DNA sequence: TGCGCCAGCAGCTTGACCCCCTACCGGTACTTAGACAATGAGCAGTTCTTC.

This clonotype has only a few counts. This chain connects TRBV20-1 to TRBJ1-1; TRBD1 might be the D (6 bases). The V gene lost 6 bases and the J gene lost 6 bases, with 17 bases spanning the gap. The germline gives CDR1 DFQATT, CDR2 SNEGSKA (reference sequence). There are 13 residues in the CDR3. The CDR3 DNA follows: TGCAGTGCCATCCGCACAGGGATCTCTGAAGCTTTCTTT. This translates into CSAIRTGISEAFF.

This clonotype was seen only a few times. Given a much more abundant clone one base away, this may be a read error. This chain links TRBV29-1 with TRBJ2-1; the match to TRBD1 covers 8 bases. The CDR3 spans 13 residues. Germline lookup yields CDR1 SQVTM and CDR2 ANQGSEA. As DNA, the CDR3 is TGCCGCGCCGTCAGGGGGCCTCGAGGAGAGCAGTTCTTC. Protein product: CRAVRGPRGEQFF.